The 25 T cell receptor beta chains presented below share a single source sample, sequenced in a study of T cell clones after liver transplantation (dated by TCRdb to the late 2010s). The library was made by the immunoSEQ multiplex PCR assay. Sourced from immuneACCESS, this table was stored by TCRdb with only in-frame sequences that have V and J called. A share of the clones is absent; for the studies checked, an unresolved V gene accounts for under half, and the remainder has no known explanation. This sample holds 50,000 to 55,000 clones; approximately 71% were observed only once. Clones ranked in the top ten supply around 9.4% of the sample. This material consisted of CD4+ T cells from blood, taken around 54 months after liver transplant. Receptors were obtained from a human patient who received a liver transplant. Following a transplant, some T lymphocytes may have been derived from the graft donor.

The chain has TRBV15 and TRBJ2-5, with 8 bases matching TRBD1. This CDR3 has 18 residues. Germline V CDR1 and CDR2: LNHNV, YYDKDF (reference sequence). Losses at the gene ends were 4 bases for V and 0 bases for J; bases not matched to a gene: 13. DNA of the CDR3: TGTGCCACCAGCACCCAACCCCGCAGGGGGCTCTACCAAGAGACCCAGTACTTC. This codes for CATSTQPRRGLYQETQYF.

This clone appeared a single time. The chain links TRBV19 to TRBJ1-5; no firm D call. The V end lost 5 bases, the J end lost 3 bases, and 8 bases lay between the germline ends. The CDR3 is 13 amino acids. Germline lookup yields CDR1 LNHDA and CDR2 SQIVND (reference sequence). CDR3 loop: CASSWAVNQPQHF. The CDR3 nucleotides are TGTGCCAGTAGTTGGGCGGTCAATCAGCCCCAGCATTTT.

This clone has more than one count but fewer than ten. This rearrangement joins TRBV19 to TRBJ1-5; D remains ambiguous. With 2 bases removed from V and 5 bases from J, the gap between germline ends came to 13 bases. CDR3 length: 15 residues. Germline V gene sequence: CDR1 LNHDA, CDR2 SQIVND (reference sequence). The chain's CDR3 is CASSIIVDGDQPQHF. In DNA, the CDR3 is TGTGCCAGTAGTATAATCGTCGACGGAGATCAGCCCCAGCATTTT.

DNA for the CDR3: TGCGCCAGCAGCCCAACCTGGGACAGAGCCTACGAGCAGTACTTC. It specifies CASSPTWDRAYEQYF. The chain recombines TRBV5-1 with TRBJ2-7; 7 positions match TRBD1. The CDR3 is 15 residues long. V was clipped by 4 bases and J by 2 bases; unmatched bases: 9. Germline-derived CDR1 and CDR2 are SGHRS and YFSETQ.

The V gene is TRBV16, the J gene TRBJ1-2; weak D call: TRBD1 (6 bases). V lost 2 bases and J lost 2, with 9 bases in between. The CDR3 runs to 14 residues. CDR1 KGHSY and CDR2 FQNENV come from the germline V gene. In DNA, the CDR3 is TGTGCCAGCAGCCAAACCGGGACAAACTATGGCTACACCTTC. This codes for CASSQTGTNYGYTF.

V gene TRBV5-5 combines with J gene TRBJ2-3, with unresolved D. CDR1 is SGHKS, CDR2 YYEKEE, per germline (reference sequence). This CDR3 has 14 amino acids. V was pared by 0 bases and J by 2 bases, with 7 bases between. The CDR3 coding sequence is TGTGCCAGCAGCTTGGGGTCAGTCACAGATACGCAGTATTTT. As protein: CASSLGSVTDTQYF.

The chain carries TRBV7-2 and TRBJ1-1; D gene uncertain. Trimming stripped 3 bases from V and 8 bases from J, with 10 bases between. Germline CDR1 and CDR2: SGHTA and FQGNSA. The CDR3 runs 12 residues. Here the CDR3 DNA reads TGTGCCAGCAGCTTGTCTAACGGAGAAGCTTTCTTT. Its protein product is CASSLSNGEAFF.

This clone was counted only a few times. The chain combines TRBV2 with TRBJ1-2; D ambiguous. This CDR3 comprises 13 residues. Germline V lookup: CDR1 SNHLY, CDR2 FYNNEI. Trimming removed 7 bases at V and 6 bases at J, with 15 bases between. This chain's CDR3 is CASNLEAVDGYTF. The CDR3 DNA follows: TGTGCCAGCAACTTAGAGGCGGTGGATGGCTACACCTTC.

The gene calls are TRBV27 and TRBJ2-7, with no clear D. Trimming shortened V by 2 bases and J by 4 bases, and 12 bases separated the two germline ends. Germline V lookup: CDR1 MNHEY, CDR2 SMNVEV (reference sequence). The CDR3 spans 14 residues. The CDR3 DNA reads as TGTGCCAGCAGTTTAGGCCCAGAGAAATACGAGCAGTACTTC. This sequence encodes CASSLGPEKYEQYF.

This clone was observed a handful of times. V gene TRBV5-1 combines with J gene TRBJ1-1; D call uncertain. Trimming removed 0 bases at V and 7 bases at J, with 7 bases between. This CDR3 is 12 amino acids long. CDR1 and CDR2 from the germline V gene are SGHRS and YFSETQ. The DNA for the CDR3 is TGCGCCAGCAGCTTGGGGGAGGTTGAAGCTTTCTTT. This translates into CASSLGEVEAFF.

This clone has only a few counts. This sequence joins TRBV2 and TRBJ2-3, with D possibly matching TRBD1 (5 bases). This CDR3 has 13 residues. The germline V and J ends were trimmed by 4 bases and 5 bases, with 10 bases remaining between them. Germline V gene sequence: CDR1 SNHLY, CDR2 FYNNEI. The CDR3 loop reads CASSARVGDTQYF. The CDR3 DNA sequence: TGTGCCAGCAGTGCCAGGGTTGGAGATACGCAGTATTTT.

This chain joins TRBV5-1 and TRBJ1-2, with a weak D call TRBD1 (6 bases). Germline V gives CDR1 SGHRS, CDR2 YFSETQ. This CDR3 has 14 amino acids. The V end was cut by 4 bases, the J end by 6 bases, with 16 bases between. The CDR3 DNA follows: TGCGCCAGCAGCCTGTCGGGGGCCGGAGATGGCTACACCTTC. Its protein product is CASSLSGAGDGYTF.

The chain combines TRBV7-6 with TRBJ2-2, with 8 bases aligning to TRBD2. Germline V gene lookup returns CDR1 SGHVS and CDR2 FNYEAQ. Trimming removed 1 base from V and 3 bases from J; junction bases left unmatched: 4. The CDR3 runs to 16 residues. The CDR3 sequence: CASSLVGRDYTGELFF. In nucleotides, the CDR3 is TGTGCCAGCAGCTTAGTCGGGAGGGATTACACCGGGGAGCTGTTTTTT.

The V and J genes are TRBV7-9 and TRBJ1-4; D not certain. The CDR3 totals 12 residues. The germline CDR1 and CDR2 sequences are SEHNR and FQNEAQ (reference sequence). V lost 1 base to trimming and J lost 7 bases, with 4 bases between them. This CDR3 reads CASSLVPEKLFF. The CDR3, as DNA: TGTGCCAGCAGCTTAGTCCCTGAAAAACTGTTTTTT.

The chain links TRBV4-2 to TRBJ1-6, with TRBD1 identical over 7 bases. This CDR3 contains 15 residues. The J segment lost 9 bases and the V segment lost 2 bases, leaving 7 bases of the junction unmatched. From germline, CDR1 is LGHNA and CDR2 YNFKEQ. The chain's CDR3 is CASSQRQGERSPLHF. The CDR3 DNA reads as TGTGCCAGCAGCCAAAGGCAGGGGGAACGTTCACCCCTCCACTTT.

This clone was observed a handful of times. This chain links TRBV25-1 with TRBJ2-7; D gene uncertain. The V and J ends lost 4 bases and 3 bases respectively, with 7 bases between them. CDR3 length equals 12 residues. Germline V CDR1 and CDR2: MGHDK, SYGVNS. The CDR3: CASSGSSYEQYF. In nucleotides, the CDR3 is TGTGCCAGCAGTGGGAGCAGCTACGAGCAGTACTTC.

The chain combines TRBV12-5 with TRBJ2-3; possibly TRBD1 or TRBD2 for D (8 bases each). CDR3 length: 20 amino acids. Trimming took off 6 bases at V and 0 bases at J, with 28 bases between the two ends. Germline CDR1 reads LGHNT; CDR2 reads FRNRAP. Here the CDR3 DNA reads TGTGCTAGTGGCCCCACTCGGACAGGGATCGCGGGGGGTAGCACAGATACGCAGTATTTT. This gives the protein CASGPTRTGIAGGSTDTQYF.

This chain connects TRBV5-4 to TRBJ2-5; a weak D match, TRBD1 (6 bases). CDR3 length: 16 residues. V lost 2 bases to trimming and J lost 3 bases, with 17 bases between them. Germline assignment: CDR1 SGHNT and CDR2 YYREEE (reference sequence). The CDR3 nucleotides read TGTGCCAGCAGCTTAAACTCCCCGACAGGAGAAGAGACCCAGTACTTC. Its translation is CASSLNSPTGEETQYF.

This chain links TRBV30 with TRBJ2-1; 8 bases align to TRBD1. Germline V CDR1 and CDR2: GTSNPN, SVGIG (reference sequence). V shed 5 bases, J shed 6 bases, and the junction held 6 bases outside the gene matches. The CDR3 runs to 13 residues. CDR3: CAWGRQGINEQFF. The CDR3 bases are TGTGCCTGGGGGAGACAGGGGATCAATGAGCAGTTCTTC.

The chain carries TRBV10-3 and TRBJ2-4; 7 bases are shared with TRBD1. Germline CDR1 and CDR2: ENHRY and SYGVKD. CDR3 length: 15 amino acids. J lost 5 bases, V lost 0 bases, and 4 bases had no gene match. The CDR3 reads CAISESRDSQNIQYF. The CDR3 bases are TGTGCCATCAGTGAGTCGAGGGACAGCCAAAACATTCAGTACTTC.

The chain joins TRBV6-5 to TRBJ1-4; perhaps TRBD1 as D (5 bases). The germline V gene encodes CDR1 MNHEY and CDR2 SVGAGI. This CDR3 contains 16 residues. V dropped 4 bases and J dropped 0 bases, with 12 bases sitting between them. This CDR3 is CASSSGQFATNEKLFF. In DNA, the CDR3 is TGTGCCAGCAGTTCCGGACAATTTGCAACTAATGAAAAACTGTTTTTT.

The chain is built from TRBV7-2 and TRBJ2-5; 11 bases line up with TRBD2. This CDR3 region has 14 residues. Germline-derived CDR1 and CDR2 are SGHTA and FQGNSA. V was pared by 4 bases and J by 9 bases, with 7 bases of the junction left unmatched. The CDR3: CASSSTSGEWAQYF. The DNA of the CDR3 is TGTGCCAGCAGCTCGACTAGCGGGGAATGGGCCCAGTACTTC.

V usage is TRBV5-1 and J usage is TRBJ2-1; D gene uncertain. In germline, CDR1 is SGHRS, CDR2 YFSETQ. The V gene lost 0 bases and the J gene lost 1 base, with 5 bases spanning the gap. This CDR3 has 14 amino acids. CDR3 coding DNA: TGCGCCAGCAGCTTGGAGATTTCCTACAATGAGCAGTTCTTC. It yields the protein CASSLEISYNEQFF.

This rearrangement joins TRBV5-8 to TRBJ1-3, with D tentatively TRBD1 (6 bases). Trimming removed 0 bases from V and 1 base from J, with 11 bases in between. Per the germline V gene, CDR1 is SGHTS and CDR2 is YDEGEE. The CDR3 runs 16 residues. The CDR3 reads CASSLGRGLSGNTIYF. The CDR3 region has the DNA TGTGCCAGCAGCTTGGGGCGGGGGCTGTCTGGAAACACCATATATTTT.

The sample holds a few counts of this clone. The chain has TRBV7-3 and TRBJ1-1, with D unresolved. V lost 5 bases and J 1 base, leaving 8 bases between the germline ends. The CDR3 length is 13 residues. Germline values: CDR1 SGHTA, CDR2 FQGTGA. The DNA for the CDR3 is TGTGCCAGCAGCCTACAGAGGAACACTGAAGCTTTCTTT. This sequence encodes CASSLQRNTEAFF.